The sequence of this T cell receptor beta chain was determined in a study of blood T cells in healthy people across ages. A remark on this clonotype: The antigen is unknown.

The junction had 13 bases not matched to a gene; V was cut back by 5 bases and J by 1 base. The CDR3 runs to 17 residues. Germline assignment: CDR1 MNHEY and CDR2 SMNVEV (reference sequence). Study-level points and caveats: Diversity estimated from one million T cells was considered an underestimate.

Investigators took ten milliliters of peripheral blood from every donor. A second PCR of about 6 to 12 cycles used a sample-barcoded 5' primer and a J-beta primer mix. Each cDNA molecule carried a tag from a template-switch adaptor that contained 12 random nucleotides. MiXCR, applied by TCRdb to the 5' RACE reads, yields one record per CDR3 protein. The sample shows approximately 800,000 distinct CDR3 sequences, about 34% of them seen only once. The chain couples TRBV27 to TRBJ2-7; 8 nucleotides line up with TRBD1. The TCR sequence derives from a man between 18 and 35 years old in good health. The sequenced material came from blood. The CDR3 coding sequence is TGTGCCAGCAGTCCCTCCCGGACAGGGTATATGTCCTACGAGCAGTACTTC. Its protein is CASSPSRTGYMSYEQYF.